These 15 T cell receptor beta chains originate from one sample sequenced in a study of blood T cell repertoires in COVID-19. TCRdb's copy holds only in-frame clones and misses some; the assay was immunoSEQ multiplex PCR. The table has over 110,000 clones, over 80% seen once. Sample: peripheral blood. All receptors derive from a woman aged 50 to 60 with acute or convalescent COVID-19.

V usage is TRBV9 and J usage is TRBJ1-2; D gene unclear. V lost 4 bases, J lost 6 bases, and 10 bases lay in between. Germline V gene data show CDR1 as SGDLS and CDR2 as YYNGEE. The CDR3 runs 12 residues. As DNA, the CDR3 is TGTGCCAGCAGCCATTGGCCCGATGGCTACACCTTC. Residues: CASSHWPDGYTF.

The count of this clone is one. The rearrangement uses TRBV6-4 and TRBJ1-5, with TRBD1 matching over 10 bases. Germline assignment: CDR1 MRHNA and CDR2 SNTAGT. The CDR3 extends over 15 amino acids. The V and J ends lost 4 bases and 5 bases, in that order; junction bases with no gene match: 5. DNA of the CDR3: TGTGCCAGCAGTGCCTCCGGGACAGGGGATCAGCCCCAGCATTTT. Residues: CASSASGTGDQPQHF.

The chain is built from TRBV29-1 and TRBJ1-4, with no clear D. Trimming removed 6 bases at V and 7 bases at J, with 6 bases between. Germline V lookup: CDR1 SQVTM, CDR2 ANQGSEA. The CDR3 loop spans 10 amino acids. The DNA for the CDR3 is TGCAGCGTCGAGAGTGAAAAACTGTTTTTT. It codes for CSVESEKLFF. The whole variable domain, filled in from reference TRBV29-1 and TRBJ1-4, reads SAVISQKPSRDICQRGTSLTIQCQVDSQVTMMFWYRQQPGQSLTLIATANQGSEATYESGFVIDKFPISRPNLTFSTLTVSNMSPEDSSIYLCSVESEKLFFGSGTQLSVL.

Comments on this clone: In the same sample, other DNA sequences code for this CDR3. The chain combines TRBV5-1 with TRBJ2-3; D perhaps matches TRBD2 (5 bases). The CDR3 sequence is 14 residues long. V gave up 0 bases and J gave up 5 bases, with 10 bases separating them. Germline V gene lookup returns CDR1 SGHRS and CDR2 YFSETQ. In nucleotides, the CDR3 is TGCGCCAGCAGCTTGGGCGGAGGAGAAGATACGCAGTATTTT. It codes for CASSLGGGEDTQYF.

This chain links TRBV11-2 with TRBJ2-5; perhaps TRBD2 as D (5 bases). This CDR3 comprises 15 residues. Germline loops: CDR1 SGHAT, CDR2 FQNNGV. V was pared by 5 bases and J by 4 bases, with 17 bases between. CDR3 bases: TGTGCCAGCAGCCCCTGGGCTTCGGCGGGAGAGACCCAGTACTTC. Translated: CASSPWASAGETQYF.

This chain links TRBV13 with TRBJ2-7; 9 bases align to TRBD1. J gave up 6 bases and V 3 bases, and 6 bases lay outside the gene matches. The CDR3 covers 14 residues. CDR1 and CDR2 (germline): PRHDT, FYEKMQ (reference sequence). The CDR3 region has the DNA TGTGCCAGCAGCTTGGGACAGGGTATCGGCGAGCAGTACTTC. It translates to CASSLGQGIGEQYF.

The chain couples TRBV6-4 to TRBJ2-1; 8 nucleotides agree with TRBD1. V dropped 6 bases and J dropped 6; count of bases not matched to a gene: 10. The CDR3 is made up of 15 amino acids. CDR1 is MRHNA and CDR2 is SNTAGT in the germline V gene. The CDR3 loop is CASRAQTGVGNEQFF. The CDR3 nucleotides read TGTGCCAGCAGGGCCCAGACAGGGGTCGGCAATGAGCAGTTCTTC.

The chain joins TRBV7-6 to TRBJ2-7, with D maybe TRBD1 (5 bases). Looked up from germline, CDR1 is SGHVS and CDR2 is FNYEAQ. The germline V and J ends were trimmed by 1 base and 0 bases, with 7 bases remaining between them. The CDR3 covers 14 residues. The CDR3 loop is CASSLDRPSYEQYF. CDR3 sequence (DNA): TGTGCCAGCAGCTTAGACAGGCCCTCCTACGAGCAGTACTTC.

CDR3 residues: CASSVDRDREQYF. DNA of the CDR3: TGTGCCAGCAGTGTTGACAGGGATCGCGAGCAGTACTTC. The chain joins TRBV2 to TRBJ2-7, with 7 bases aligning to TRBD1. J lost 6 bases, V lost 4 bases, and 6 bases had no gene match. Germline V gene data show CDR1 as SNHLY and CDR2 as FYNNEI. This CDR3 is built from 13 residues.

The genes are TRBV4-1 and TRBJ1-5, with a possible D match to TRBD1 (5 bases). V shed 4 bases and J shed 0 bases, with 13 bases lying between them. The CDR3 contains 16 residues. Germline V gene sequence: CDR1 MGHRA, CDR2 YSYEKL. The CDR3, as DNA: TGCGCCAGCAGCCCCCGGGGGGGGTTTAGCAATCAGCCCCAGCATTTT. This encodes CASSPRGGFSNQPQHF.

CDR3 region: CASKRGDLGLNNEQFF. The CDR3 DNA is TGTGCCAGCAAACGCGGGGATTTGGGACTAAACAATGAGCAGTTCTTC. V usage is TRBV27 and J usage is TRBJ2-1; TRBD2 aligns across 7 bases. V shed 7 bases and J 5 bases; nucleotides not matched to a gene: 14. The CDR3 contains 16 residues. Germline lookup yields CDR1 MNHEY and CDR2 SMNVEV (reference sequence).

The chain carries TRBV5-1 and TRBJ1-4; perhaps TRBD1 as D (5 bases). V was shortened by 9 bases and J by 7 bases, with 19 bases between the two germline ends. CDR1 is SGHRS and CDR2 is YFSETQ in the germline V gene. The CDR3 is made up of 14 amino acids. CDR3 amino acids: CATSAGGWGEKLFF. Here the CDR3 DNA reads TGCGCCACCTCCGCCGGGGGTTGGGGTGAAAAACTGTTTTTT.

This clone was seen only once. The CDR3 reads CASGSSGTQYF. For the CDR3, the DNA is TGTGCCTCCGGGTCGTCGGGGACCCAGTACTTC. V usage is TRBV11-2 and J usage is TRBJ2-5; the D is unclear. This CDR3 contains 11 residues. Germline loops: CDR1 SGHAT, CDR2 FQNNGV. V lost 11 bases, J lost 7 bases, and 14 bases lay in between.

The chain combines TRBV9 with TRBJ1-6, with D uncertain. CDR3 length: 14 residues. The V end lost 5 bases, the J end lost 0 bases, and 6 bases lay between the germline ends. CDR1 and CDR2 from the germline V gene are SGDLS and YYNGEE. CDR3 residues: CASRGSSYNSPLHF. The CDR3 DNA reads TGTGCCAGCAGGGGGAGCTCCTATAATTCACCCCTCCACTTT. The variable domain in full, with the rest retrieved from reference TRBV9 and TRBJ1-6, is DSGVTQTPKHLITATGQRVTLRCSPRSGDLSVYWYQQSLDQGLQFLIQYYNGEERAKGNILERFSAQQFPDLHSELNLSSLELGDSALYFCASRGSSYNSPLHFGNGTRLTVT.

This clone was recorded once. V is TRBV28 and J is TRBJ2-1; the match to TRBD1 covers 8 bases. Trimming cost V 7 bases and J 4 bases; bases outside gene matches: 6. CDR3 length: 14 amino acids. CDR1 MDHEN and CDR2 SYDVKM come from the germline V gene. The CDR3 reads CASTTGGSYNEQFF. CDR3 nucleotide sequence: TGTGCCAGCACTACAGGGGGGTCATACAATGAGCAGTTCTTC.